A selection of T cell receptor beta chains follows, all from one sample in a study of T cells after yellow fever vaccination. A single record per CDR3 protein comes from TCRdb applying MiXCR to the 5' RACE reads. This table holds around 310,000 distinct CDR3 sequences, approximately 4% found once. The specimen comprised PBMCs, sampled 15 days after the yellow fever booster vaccination. These receptors were collected from a man younger than 30 who received the YFV17D yellow fever vaccine. The CDR3 runs from the conserved cysteine through the conserved F or W. D genes are given only for firm matches. Not every row has a clone size; where given, it reads once, few, many or a size class.

size | J | D | length | V | CDR3 | DNA
- | TRBJ2-6 | - | 15 | TRBV7-2 | CASRPIRSGANVLTF | TGTGCCAGCAGACCTATACGCTCTGGGGCCAACGTCCTGACTTTC
few | TRBJ2-1 | - | 13 | TRBV7-3 | CASGWTVYNEQFF | TGTGCCAGCGGCTGGACAGTTTACAATGAGCAGTTCTTC
- | TRBJ2-6 | - | 14 | TRBV5-1 | CASSSLPGANVLTF | TGCGCCAGCAGCTCCCTACCTGGGGCCAACGTCCTGACTTTC
many | TRBJ1-1 | - | 14 | TRBV24-1 | CATSDPGRGSEAFF | TGTGCCACCAGTGATCCGGGGCGAGGGTCAGAAGCTTTCTTT
few | TRBJ1-1 | - | 13 | TRBV7-8 | CASSPEWNTEAFF | TGTGCCAGCAGCCCAGAGTGGAACACTGAAGCTTTCTTT
many | TRBJ2-1 | TRBD2 | 15 | TRBV7-6 | CASSLYAGGGGEQFF | TGTGCCAGCAGCTTATACGCGGGGGGCGGTGGGGAGCAGTTCTTC
- | TRBJ1-2 | - | 12 | TRBV5-6 | CASRVGFYGYTF | TGTGCCAGCAGGGTTGGGTTCTATGGCTACACCTTC
many | TRBJ2-1 | - | 16 | TRBV7-2 | CASSLGRARGYNEQFF | TGTGCCAGCAGCTTAGGTCGCGCCAGGGGCTACAATGAGCAGTTCTTC
many | TRBJ1-5 | - | 11 | TRBV6-2/TRBV6-3 | CASSPNQPQHF | TGTGCCAGCAGCCCCAATCAGCCCCAGCATTTT
few | TRBJ1-1 | TRBD1 | 14 | TRBV5-1 | CASSRAQGDTEAFF | TGCGCCAGCAGCCGGGCCCAGGGGGACACTGAAGCTTTCTTT
- | TRBJ2-1 | TRBD2 | 19 | TRBV4-3 | CASSQDLYPTSGGYNEQFF | TGCGCCAGCAGCCAAGATCTATACCCGACTAGCGGGGGCTACAATGAGCAGTTCTTC
many | TRBJ2-5 | TRBD2 | 18 | TRBV12-3/TRBV12-4 | CASSLTAGGRFSGETQYF | TGTGCCAGCAGTTTAACAGCGGGGGGGCGTTTCTCAGGAGAGACCCAGTACTTC
- | TRBJ1-2 | TRBD1 | 17 | TRBV5-6 | CASSQGQGVNLRYGYTF | TGTGCCAGCAGCCAAGGACAGGGGGTCAACCTCCGCTATGGCTACACCTTC
many | TRBJ2-1 | - | 13 | TRBV5-1 | CASTLYSYNEQFF | TGCGCCAGCACCTTGTACTCCTACAATGAGCAGTTCTTC
many | TRBJ2-5 | - | 12 | TRBV6-2/TRBV6-3 | CASNAGVETQYF | TGTGCCAGCAACGCAGGGGTAGAGACCCAGTACTTC
many | TRBJ1-2 | TRBD1 | 16 | TRBV15 | CATSRGGGGSNYGYTF | TGTGCCACCAGCAGAGGAGGAGGGGGCTCTAACTATGGCTACACCTTC
few | TRBJ1-1 | - | 13 | TRBV4-1 | CASLDRENTEAFF | TGCGCCAGCTTGGACAGAGAGAACACTGAAGCTTTCTTT
many | TRBJ2-7 | - | 13 | TRBV5-1 | CASSLGTNYEQYF | TGCGCCAGCAGCTTGGGCACGAACTACGAGCAGTACTTC
- | TRBJ2-7 | - | 14 | TRBV19 | CASSIDGGAYEQYF | TGTGCCAGTAGTATAGATGGGGGTGCCTACGAGCAGTACTTC
- | TRBJ2-7 | - | 16 | TRBV12-5 | CASGLEGTAEDYEQYF | TGTGCTAGTGGTTTGGAGGGAACAGCCGAGGACTACGAGCAGTACTTC
many | TRBJ1-6 | TRBD1 | 13 | TRBV20-1 | CSASGDSNSPLHF | TGCAGTGCTAGTGGGGACAGTAATTCACCCCTCCACTTT
many | TRBJ1-2 | - | 13 | TRBV27 | CASSFKVNYGYTF | TGTGCCAGCAGTTTCAAAGTTAACTATGGCTACACCTTC
- | TRBJ2-1 | - | 18 | TRBV5-1 | CASSLELLHRELTQEQFF | TGCGCCAGCAGCTTGGAACTCCTTCATAGGGAGCTAACACAGGAGCAGTTCTTC
- | TRBJ1-4 | TRBD1 | 15 | TRBV30 | CAWTRTGATNEKLFF | TGTGCCTGGACCAGGACAGGGGCAACTAATGAAAAACTGTTTTTT
- | TRBJ1-1 | - | 15 | TRBV2 | CASSERGRGRTEAFF | TGTGCCAGCAGTGAAAGGGGGAGGGGAAGGACTGAAGCTTTCTTT
- | TRBJ1-1 | - | 16 | TRBV6-2/TRBV6-3 | CASREGGKTLNTEAFF | TGTGCCAGCAGAGAAGGGGGTAAGACGTTGAACACTGAAGCTTTCTTT
- | TRBJ2-1 | - | 14 | TRBV5-8 | CASSYRATYNEQFF | TGTGCCAGCAGCTACAGGGCAACCTACAATGAGCAGTTCTTC
many | TRBJ2-1 | - | 15 | TRBV7-9 | CASSTTEGIYNEQFF | TGTGCCAGCAGCACTACCGAGGGTATTTACAATGAGCAGTTCTTC
many | TRBJ1-4 | - | 15 | TRBV7-9 | CASSPMVTTNEKLFF | TGTGCCAGCAGCCCCATGGTTACAACTAATGAAAAACTGTTTTTT
- | TRBJ2-2 | - | 14 | TRBV4-2 | CASSHGKNTGELFF | TGTGCCAGCAGCCATGGGAAGAACACCGGGGAGCTGTTTTTT
many | TRBJ2-5 | - | 21 | TRBV4-1 | CASSPLVTDIPGQGNWETQYF | TGCGCCAGCAGCCCCCTTGTAACTGATATTCCGGGGCAGGGGAATTGGGAGACCCAGTACTTC
- | TRBJ2-1 | - | 16 | TRBV7-2 | CASSLEPGHSYNEQFF | TGTGCCAGCAGCTTAGAACCGGGGCACTCCTACAATGAGCAGTTCTTC
many | TRBJ2-3 | - | 15 | TRBV4-3 | CASSQGDGSTDTQYF | TGCGCCAGCAGCCAAGGGGACGGGAGCACAGATACGCAGTATTTT
many | TRBJ2-5 | - | 16 | TRBV5-1 | CASSLAPGAQEETQYF | TGCGCCAGCAGCTTGGCCCCGGGGGCGCAGGAAGAGACCCAGTACTTC
- | TRBJ2-5 | - | 14 | TRBV6-2/TRBV6-3 | CASNLGLNQETQYF | TGTGCCAGCAACCTGGGACTTAACCAAGAGACCCAGTACTTC
few | TRBJ1-2 | TRBD1 | 15 | TRBV18 | CASSPPGQGAGGYTF | TGTGCCAGCTCACCGCCCGGCCAGGGGGCGGGTGGCTACACCTTC
few | TRBJ1-5 | - | 15 | TRBV20-1 | CSARSQVRRNQPQHF | TGCAGTGCTAGGTCACAGGTTAGAAGGAATCAGCCCCAGCATTTT
- | TRBJ2-5 | - | 16 | TRBV7-2 | CASSLGHNSISETQYF | TGTGCCAGCAGCTTAGGTCACAACAGTATATCGGAGACCCAGTACTTC
few | TRBJ2-1 | - | 15 | TRBV10-3 | CAISESLEILNEQFF | TGTGCCATCAGTGAGTCGTTGGAAATTCTCAATGAGCAGTTCTTC
few | TRBJ2-3 | TRBD2 | 19 | TRBV27 | CASSHRGTSGGASTDTQYF | TGTGCCAGCAGTCACCGCGGGACTAGCGGGGGTGCGAGCACAGATACGCAGTATTTT
- | TRBJ1-4 | TRBD1 | 15 | TRBV5-6 | CASSYTGGPNEKLFF | TGTGCCAGCAGCTATACAGGGGGCCCTAATGAAAAACTGTTTTTT
many | TRBJ1-2 | - | 15 | TRBV7-9 | CASSLGSAGEYGYTF | TGTGCCAGCAGCTTAGGTTCCGCGGGGGAATATGGCTACACCTTC
- | TRBJ2-2 | - | 13 | TRBV15 | CATSRDIGGELFF | TGTGCCACCAGCAGAGATATAGGCGGGGAGCTGTTTTTT
- | TRBJ1-6 | - | 13 | TRBV21-1 | CASSHPGDAPLHF | TGTGCCAGCAGCCACCCAGGGGATGCACCCCTCCACTTT